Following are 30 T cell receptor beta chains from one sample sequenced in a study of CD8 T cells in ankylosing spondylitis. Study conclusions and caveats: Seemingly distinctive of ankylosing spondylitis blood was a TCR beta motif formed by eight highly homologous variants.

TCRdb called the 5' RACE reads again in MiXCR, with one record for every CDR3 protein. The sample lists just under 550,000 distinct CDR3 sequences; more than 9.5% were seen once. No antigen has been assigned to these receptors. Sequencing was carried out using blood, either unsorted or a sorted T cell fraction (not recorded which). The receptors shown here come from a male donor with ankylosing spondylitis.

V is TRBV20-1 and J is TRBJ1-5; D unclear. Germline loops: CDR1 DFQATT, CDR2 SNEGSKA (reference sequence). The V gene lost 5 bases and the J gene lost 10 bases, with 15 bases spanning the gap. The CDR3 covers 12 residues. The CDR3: CSASEDRRPQHF. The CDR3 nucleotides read TGCAGTGCTTCCGAGGACCGTCGTCCCCAGCATTTT.

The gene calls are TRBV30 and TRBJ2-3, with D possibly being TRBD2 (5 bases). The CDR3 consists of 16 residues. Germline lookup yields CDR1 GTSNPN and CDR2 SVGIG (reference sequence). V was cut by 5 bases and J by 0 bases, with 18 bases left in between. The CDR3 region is CAWAPRASLSTDTQYF. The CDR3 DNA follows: TGTGCCTGGGCTCCTCGGGCTAGCCTGAGCACAGATACGCAGTATTTT.

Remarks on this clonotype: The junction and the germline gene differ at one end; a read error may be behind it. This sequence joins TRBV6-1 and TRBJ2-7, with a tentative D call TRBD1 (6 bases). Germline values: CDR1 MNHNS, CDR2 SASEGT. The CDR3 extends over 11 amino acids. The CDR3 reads CASSDRGHPAF. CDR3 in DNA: TGTGCCAGCAGTGATCGGGGACATCCAGCCTTC.

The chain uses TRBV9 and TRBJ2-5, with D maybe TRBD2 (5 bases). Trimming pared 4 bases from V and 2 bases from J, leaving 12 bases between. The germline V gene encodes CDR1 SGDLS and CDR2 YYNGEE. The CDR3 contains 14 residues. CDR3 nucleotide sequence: TGTGCCAGCAGCCCTGGACTGACGCAAGAGACCCAGTACTTC. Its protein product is CASSPGLTQETQYF. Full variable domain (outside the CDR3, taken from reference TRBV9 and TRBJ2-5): DSGVTQTPKHLITATGQRVTLRCSPRSGDLSVYWYQQSLDQGLQFLIQYYNGEERAKGNILERFSAQQFPDLHSELNLSSLELGDSALYFCASSPGLTQETQYFGPGTRLLVL.

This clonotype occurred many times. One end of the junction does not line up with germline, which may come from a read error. CDR3 in amino acids: CASSFGQGNEKLFF. The CDR3 coding sequence is TGTGCCAGCAGTTTTGGTCAGGGGAATGAAAAACTGTTTTTT. The genes are TRBV5-1 and TRBJ1-4; tentative D call: TRBD1 (6 bases). The germline V gene encodes CDR1 SGHRS and CDR2 YFSETQ. The CDR3 covers 14 residues.

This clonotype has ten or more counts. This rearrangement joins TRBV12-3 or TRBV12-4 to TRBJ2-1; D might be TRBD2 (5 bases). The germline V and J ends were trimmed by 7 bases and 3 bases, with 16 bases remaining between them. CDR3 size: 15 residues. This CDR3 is CASTTYESGYNEQFF. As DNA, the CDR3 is TGTGCCAGCACTACCTACGAGAGCGGCTACAATGAGCAGTTCTTC.

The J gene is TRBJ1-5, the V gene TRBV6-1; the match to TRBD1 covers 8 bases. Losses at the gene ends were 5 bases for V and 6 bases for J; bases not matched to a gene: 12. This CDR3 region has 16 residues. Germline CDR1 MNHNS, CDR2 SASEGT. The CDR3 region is CASSLAGQGAGQPQHF. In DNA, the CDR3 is TGTGCCAGCAGTCTCGCCGGGCAGGGGGCTGGTCAGCCCCAGCATTTT.

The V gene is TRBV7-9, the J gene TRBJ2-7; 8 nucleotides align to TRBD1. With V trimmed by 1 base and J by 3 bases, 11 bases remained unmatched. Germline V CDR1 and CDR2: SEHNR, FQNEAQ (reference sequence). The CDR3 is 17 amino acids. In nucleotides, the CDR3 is TGTGCCAGCAGCTTAGTCGCAGGGGGCAAGTCTGACTACGAGCAGTACTTC. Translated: CASSLVAGGKSDYEQYF.

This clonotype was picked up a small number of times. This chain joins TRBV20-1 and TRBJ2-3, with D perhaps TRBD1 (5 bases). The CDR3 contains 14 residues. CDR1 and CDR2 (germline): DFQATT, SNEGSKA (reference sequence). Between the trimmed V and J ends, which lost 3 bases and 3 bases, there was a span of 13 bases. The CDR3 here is CSASYMGQTDTQYF. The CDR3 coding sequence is TGCAGTGCTAGTTATATGGGGCAGACAGATACGCAGTATTTT.

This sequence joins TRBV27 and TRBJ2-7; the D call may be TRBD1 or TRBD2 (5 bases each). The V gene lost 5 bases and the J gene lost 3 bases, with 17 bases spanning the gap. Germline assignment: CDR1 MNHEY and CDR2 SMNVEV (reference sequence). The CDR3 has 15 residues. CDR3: CASSPRTQGDYEQYV. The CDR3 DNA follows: TGTGCCAGCAGTCCCAGGACTCAGGGTGACTACGAGCAGTACGTC.

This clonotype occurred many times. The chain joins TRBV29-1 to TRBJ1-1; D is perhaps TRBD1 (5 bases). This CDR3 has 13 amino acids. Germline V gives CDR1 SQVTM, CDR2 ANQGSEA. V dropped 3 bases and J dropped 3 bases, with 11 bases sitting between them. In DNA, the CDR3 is TGCAGCGTTGATTCAGGGAGGGACACTGAAGCTTTCTTT. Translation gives CSVDSGRDTEAFF. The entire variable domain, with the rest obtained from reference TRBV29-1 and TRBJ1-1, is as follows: SAVISQKPSRDICQRGTSLTIQCQVDSQVTMMFWYRQQPGQSLTLIATANQGSEATYESGFVIDKFPISRPNLTFSTLTVSNMSPEDSSIYLCSVDSGRDTEAFFGQGTRLTVV.

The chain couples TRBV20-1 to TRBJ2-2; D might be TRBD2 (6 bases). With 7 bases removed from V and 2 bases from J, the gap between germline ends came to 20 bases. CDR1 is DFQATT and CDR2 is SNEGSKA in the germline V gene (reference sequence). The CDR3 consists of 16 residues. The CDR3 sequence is CSDRPGEGQNTGELFF. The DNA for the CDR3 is TGCAGTGACAGACCGGGAGAAGGACAAAACACCGGGGAGCTGTTTTTT.

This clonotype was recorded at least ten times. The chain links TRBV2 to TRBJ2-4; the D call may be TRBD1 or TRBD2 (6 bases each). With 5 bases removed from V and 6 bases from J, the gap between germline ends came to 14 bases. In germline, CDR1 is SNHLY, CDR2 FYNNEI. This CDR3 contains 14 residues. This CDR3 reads CASSRTAGGNIQYF. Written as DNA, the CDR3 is TGTGCCAGCAGTCGGACAGCCGGGGGAAACATTCAGTACTTC. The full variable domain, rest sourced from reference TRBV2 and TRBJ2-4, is EPEVTQTPSHQVTQMGQEVILRCVPISNHLYFYWYRQILGQKVEFLVSFYNNEISEKSEIFDDQFSVERPDGSNFTLKIRSTKLEDSAMYFCASSRTAGGNIQYFGAGTRLSVL.

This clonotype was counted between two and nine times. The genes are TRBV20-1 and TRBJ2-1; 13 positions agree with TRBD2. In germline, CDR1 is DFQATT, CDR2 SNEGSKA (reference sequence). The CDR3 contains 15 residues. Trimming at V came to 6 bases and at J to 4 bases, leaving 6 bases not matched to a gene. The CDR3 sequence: CSASTSGRGYNEQFF. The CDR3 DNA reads TGCAGTGCATCTACTAGCGGGAGGGGGTACAATGAGCAGTTCTTC.

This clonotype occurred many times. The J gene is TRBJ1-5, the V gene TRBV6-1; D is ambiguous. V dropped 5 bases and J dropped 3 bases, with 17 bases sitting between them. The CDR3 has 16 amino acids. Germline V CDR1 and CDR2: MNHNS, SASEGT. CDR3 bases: TGTGCCAGCAGTCCCAATGAGGCAGCTCCCAATCAGCCCCAGCATTTT. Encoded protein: CASSPNEAAPNQPQHF.

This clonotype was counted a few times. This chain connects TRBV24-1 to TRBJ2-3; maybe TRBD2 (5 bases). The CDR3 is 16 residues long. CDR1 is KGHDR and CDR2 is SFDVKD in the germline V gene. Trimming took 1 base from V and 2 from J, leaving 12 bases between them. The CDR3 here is CATSDFQRDYTDTQYF. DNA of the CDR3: TGTGCCACCAGTGATTTTCAACGGGATTACACAGATACGCAGTATTTT.

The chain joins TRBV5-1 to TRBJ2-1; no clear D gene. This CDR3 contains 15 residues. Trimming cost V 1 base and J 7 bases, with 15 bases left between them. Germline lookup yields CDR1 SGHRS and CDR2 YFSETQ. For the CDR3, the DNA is TGCGCCAGCAGCTTGCTGCCATTGGGGTCAAATGAGCAGTTCTTC. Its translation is CASSLLPLGSNEQFF.

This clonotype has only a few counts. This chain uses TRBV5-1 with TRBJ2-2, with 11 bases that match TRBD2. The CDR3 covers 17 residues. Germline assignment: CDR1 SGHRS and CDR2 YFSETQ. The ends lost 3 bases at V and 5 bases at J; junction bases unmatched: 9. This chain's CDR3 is CASSSGLLAGETGELFF. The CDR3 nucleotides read TGCGCCAGCAGCTCAGGCCTACTAGCGGGAGAAACCGGGGAGCTGTTTTTT.

This CDR3 reads CASSRERGGPETQYF. CDR3 bases: TGTGCCAGCAGTAGGGAGCGGGGCGGACCGGAGACCCAGTACTTC. The genes are TRBV7-9 and TRBJ2-5; 7 nucleotides agree with TRBD2. V gave up 6 bases and J gave up 5 bases; unmatched junction bases: 12. Germline loops: CDR1 SEHNR, CDR2 FQNEAQ (reference sequence). The CDR3 has 15 residues.

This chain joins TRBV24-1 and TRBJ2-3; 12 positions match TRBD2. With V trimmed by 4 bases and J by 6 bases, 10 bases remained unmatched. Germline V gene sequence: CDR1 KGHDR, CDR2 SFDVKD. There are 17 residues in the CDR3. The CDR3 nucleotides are TGTGCCACCAGTGACCCCGCTCTAGCGGGAGGGCCCGATACGCAGTATTTT. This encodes CATSDPALAGGPDTQYF.

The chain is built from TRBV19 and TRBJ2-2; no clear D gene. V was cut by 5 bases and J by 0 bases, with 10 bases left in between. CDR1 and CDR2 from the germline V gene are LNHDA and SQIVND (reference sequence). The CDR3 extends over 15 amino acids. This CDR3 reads CASSRSTTNTGELFF. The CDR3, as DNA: TGTGCCAGTAGTCGATCCACAACGAACACCGGGGAGCTGTTTTTT.

In DNA, the CDR3 is TGTGCCAGCAGTGTCCCGGGACAGGCAAACCCCTCCTATGGCTACACCTTC. This sequence encodes CASSVPGQANPSYGYTF. The gene calls are TRBV6-1 and TRBJ1-2, with 8 bases that match TRBD1. From germline, CDR1 is MNHNS and CDR2 SASEGT. J was trimmed by 4 bases and V by 4 bases; bases with no gene match: 14. This CDR3 spans 17 amino acids.

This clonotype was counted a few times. The chain's CDR3 is CASSETETQYF. The CDR3 coding sequence is TGTGCCAGCAGCGAAACAGAGACCCAGTACTTC. V and J are TRBV7-9 and TRBJ2-5; D is unclear. Germline loops: CDR1 SEHNR, CDR2 FQNEAQ (reference sequence). CDR3 length equals 11 residues. The V and J ends lost 5 bases and 4 bases respectively, with 5 bases between them. Supplemented by reference TRBV7-9 and TRBJ2-5, the full variable domain reads DTGVSQNPRHKITKRGQNVTFRCDPISEHNRLYWYRQTLGQGPEFLTYFQNEAQLEKSRLLSDRFSAERPKGSFSTLEIQRTEQGDSAMYLCASSETETQYFGPGTRLLVL.

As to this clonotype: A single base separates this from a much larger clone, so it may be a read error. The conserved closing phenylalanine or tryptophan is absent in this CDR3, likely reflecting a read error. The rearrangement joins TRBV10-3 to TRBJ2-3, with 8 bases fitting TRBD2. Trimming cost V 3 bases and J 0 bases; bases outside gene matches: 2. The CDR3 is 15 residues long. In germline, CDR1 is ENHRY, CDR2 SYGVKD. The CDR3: CAISDTSGSTDTQYY. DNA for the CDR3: TGTGCCATCAGTGATACTAGCGGTAGCACAGATACGCAGTATTAT.

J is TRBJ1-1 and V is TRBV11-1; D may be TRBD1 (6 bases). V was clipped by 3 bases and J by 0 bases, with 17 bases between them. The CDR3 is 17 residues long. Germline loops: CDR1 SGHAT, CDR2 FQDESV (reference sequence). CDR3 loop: CASSLGFGAGVNTEAFF. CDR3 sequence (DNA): TGTGCCAGCAGCTTGGGTTTCGGGGCAGGGGTGAACACTGAAGCTTTCTTT.

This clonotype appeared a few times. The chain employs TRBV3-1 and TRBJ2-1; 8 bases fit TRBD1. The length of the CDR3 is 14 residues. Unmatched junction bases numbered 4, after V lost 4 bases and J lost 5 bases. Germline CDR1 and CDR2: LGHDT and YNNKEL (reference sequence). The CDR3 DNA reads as TGTGCCAGCAGCCTTTTGGACAGGGACAATGAGCAGTTCTTC. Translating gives CASSLLDRDNEQFF.

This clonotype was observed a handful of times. The CDR3 DNA reads as TGTGCCACCAGTGGCCGGGGGAGGGACTATGGCTACACCTTC. Residues: CATSGRGRDYGYTF. The chain carries TRBV24-1 and TRBJ1-2, with a possible D match to TRBD1 (5 bases). The CDR3 runs 14 residues. Per germline, CDR1 KGHDR and CDR2 SFDVKD. With 5 bases removed from V and 3 bases from J, the gap between germline ends came to 12 bases.

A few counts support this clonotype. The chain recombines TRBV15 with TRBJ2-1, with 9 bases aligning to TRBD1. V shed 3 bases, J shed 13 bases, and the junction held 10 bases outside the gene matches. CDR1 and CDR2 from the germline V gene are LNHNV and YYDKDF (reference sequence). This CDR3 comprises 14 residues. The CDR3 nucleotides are TGTGCCACCAGCAGGCAGGGACAGGGAGGTTCTCAGTTCTTC. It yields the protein CATSRQGQGGSQFF.

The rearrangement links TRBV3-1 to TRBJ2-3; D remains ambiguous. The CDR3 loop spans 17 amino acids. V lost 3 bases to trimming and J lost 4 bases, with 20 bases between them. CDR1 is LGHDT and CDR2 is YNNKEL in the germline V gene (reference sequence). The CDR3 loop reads CASSHPGGRVQADTQYF. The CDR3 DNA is TGTGCCAGCAGCCATCCCGGCGGACGGGTCCAGGCAGATACGCAGTATTTT.

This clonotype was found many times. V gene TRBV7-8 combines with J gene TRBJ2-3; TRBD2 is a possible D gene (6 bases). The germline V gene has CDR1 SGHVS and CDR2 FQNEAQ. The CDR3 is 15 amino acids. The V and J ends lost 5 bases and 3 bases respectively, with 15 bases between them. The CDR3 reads CASSQDGGRTDTQYF. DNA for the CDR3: TGTGCCAGCAGCCAAGACGGGGGTAGGACAGATACGCAGTATTTT.